This TCR beta chain was sequenced in a study of cytomegalovirus exposure and HLA in healthy donors. Study-level information: A later analysis reported the same platform for the 95 to 150 validation repertoires and the 500 to 700 first-cohort repertoires. Study observations and caveats: Researchers reported that a few CMV-associated chains were confirmed in vitro as CMV antigen-specific. As was reported, the classifier diagnosed cytomegalovirus status with high specificity and sensitivity.

Notes on this clone: Its antigen is not identified.

Method: immunoSEQ multiplex PCR; TCRdb's copy keeps in-frame clones and lacks some. The sample records some 170,000 clones, 85% to 90% being singletons. The sample comprised PBMCs. The source is a woman in her 30s in good health and CMV-seronegative.

CDR3 sequence: CASSQASELIEGDNEQFF. The CDR3 DNA reads as TGCGCCAGCAGCCAAGCCTCAGAGCTAATTGAGGGAGACAATGAGCAGTTCTTC. The chain joins TRBV4-1 to TRBJ2-1; possibly TRBD2 for D (5 bases). V was clipped by 1 base and J by 5 bases, with 21 bases between them. This CDR3 comprises 18 residues. Germline lookup yields CDR1 MGHRA and CDR2 YSYEKL.